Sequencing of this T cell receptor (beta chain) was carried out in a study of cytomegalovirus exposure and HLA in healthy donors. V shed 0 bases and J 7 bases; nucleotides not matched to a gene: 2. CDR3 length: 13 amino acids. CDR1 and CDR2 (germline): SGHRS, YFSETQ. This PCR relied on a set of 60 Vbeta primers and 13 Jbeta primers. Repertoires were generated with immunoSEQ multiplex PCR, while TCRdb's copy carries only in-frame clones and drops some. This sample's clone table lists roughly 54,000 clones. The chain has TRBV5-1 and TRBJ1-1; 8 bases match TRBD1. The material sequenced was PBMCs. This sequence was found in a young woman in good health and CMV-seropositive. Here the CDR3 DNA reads TGCGCCAGCAGCTTGGCCGACAGGGGTGAAGCTTTCTTT. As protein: CASSLADRGEAFF.